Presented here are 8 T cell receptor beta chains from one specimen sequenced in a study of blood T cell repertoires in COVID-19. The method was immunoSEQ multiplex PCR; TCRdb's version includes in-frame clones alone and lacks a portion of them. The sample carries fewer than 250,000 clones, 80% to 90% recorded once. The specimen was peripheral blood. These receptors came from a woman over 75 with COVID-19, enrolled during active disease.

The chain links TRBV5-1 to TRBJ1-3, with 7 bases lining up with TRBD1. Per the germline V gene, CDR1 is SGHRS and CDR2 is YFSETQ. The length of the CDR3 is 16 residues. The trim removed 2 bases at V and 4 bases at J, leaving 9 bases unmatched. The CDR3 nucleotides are TGCGCCAGCAGCTTCGATTACAGGGGAACCGGAAACACCATATATTTT. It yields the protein CASSFDYRGTGNTIYF.

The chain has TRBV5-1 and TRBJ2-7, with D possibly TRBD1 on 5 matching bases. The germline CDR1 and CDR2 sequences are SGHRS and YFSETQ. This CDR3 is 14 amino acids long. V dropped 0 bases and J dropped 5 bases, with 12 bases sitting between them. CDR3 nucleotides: TGCGCCAGCAGCTTGGCCCTGACAGCTAACGAGCAGTACTTC. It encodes CASSLALTANEQYF.

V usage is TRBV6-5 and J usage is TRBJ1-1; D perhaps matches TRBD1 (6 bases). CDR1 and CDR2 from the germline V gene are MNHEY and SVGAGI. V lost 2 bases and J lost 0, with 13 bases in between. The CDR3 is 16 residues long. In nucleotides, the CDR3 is TGTGCCAGCAGTTACAATCTCGGACAGATGAACACTGAAGCTTTCTTT. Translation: CASSYNLGQMNTEAFF.

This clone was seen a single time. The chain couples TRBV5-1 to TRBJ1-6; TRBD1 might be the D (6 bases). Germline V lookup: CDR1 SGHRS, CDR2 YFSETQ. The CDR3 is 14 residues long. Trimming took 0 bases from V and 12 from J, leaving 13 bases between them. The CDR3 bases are TGCGCCAGCAGCTTGGGACAGGATGGCGGACCCCTCCACTTT. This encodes CASSLGQDGGPLHF.

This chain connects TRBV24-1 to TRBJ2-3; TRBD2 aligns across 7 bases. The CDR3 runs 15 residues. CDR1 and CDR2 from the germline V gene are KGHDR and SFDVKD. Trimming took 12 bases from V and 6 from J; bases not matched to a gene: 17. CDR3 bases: TGTGCCTCCTCCCCAGGTAGCGGGCGACCGGATACGCAGTATTTT. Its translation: CASSPGSGRPDTQYF.

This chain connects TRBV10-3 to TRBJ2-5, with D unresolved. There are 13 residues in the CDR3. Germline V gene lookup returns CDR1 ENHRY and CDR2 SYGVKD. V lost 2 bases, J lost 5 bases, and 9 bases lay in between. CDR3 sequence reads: CAISEGSGETQYF. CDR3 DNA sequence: TGTGCCATCAGTGAGGGCTCCGGGGAGACCCAGTACTTC.

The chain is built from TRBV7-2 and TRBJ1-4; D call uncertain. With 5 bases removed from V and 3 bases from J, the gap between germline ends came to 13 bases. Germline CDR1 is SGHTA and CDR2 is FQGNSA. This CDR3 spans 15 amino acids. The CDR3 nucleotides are TGTGCCAGCAGCGAACAAAGAACCCCTAATGAAAAACTGTTTTTT. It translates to CASSEQRTPNEKLFF.

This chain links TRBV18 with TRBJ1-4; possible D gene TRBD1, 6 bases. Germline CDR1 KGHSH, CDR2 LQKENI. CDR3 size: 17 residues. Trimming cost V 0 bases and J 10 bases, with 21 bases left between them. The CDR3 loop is CASSPPGAGEGLRKLFF. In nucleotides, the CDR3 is TGTGCCAGCTCACCACCGGGGGCTGGTGAGGGTCTTCGAAAACTGTTTTTT.